This T cell receptor (beta chain) was recovered during a study of T cells in women clearing cervical HPV infection. Findings and limits, study-wide: TRBV6-7 abundance was lower in cases than controls (around 0.1% versus 0.15%). Effector/memory and HPV-specific T cells were not isolated, and association timing is unknown. Combining TCR richness with V gene abundances gave approximately 0.84 AUC.

A word on this clone: Antigen: not known. The read terminates 3 residues before the CDR3 end, so the remaining end is supplied by the germline J gene.

Per germline, CDR1 SGHAT and CDR2 FQDESV (reference sequence). The CDR3 spans 15 residues. V dropped 5 bases and J dropped 2; count of bases not matched to a gene: 9. Each participant carried one incident cervical HPV16 infection only. Assay used: immunoSEQ multiplex PCR; TCRdb lists only in-frame clones, some missing. This table holds roughly 50,000 clones. Sample: blood buffy coat. This rearrangement joins TRBV11-1 to TRBJ2-7; TRBD1 aligns across 7 bases. The sequence came from a woman aged 18 to 75 with a cervical HPV16 infection that either progressed to CIN3+ or cleared (not recorded which). The DNA read from the CDR3 is TGTGCCAGCAGCCCATATAGGGACAGAACCTACGAG. Translated, it gives CASSPYRDRTYE. The whole CDR3 protein is CASSPYRDRTYEQYF.